The clone carrying this T cell receptor beta chain was recorded only once. Produced via immunoSEQ multiplex PCR; TCRdb's table is partial and in-frame only. This table has under 85,000 clones, 91% appearing once. Germline assignment: CDR1 MNHEY and CDR2 SVGAGI. This CDR3 region has 12 residues. Trimming stripped 6 bases from V and 7 bases from J, with 9 bases between. This sample stems from a study of technical replicates of blood from four donors. The sample was T cells isolated from PBMCs. The rearrangement links TRBV6-5 to TRBJ1-4; the D gene is possibly TRBD1 (6 bases). This receptor was identified in a human donor in good health. Some clones in this sample may be carry-over from other donors' samples. The chain's CDR3 is CASRRGIEKLFF. CDR3 bases: TGTGCCAGCAGGAGGGGGATTGAAAAACTGTTTTTT.